The 14 T cell receptor beta chains given below trace back to one sample, sequenced in a study of CD8+CD57+ T cells in acquired aplastic anemia. Patients included in sequencing had previously demonstrated CD8+CD57+ cell expansion by flow cytometry. Profiling of TCR beta VDJ combinations and CDR3 sequences used genomic DNA as template. TCRdb reprocessed the reads with MiXCR, giving one entry per CDR3 protein. The sample shows fewer than 250,000 distinct CDR3 sequences, approximately 45% of them seen only once. Sequencing input: sorted CD4+, CD8+, or CD8+CD57+ T cells (not recorded which) from PBMCs. These receptors were collected from a human donor with aplastic anemia.

The chain has TRBV20-1 and TRBJ1-2; TRBD1 agrees at 10 bases. The CDR3 has 15 residues. With V trimmed by 2 bases and J by 6 bases, 9 bases remained unmatched. The germline CDR1 and CDR2 sequences are DFQATT and SNEGSKA (reference sequence). As DNA, the CDR3 is TGCAGTGCTAGACTTAGGACAGGGGGAGGTGATGGCTACACCTTC. As protein: CSARLRTGGGDGYTF.

This clonotype was seen many times. CDR3 region: CASSPRGRSNQPQHF. The CDR3 DNA reads as TGTGCCAGTAGTCCCCGTGGGCGAAGCAATCAGCCCCAGCATTTT. The rearrangement uses TRBV19 and TRBJ1-5, with unresolved D. Germline V gene sequence: CDR1 LNHDA, CDR2 SQIVND (reference sequence). V lost 5 bases to trimming and J lost 1 base, with 12 bases between them. The CDR3 covers 15 residues.

This clonotype was counted many times. The V call is TRBV5-5, the J call TRBJ2-3; 7 bases are shared with TRBD1. This CDR3 spans 13 amino acids. Germline assignment: CDR1 SGHKS and CDR2 YYEKEE (reference sequence). V lost 6 bases, J lost 10 bases, and 11 bases stayed unmatched. CDR3 in amino acids: CASIPPDRFAQYF. The CDR3 DNA reads TGTGCCAGCATCCCCCCGGACAGGTTCGCGCAGTATTTT.

This clonotype was recorded at least ten times. The chain employs TRBV20-1 and TRBJ2-2, with D tentatively TRBD1 or TRBD2 (5 bases each). Germline V gene lookup returns CDR1 DFQATT and CDR2 SNEGSKA (reference sequence). This CDR3 has 16 residues. With 3 bases removed from V and 3 bases from J, the gap between germline ends came to 17 bases. The CDR3, as DNA: TGCAGTGCTAGGGCCCCCGGGGCTGGGGACACCGGGGAGCTGTTTTTT. It codes for CSARAPGAGDTGELFF.

This clonotype turned up a few times. The chain employs TRBV19 and TRBJ1-2, with 9 bases matching TRBD1. The V gene's germline CDR1 is LNHDA and CDR2 SQIVND (reference sequence). V gave up 8 bases and J gave up 7 bases; unmatched junction bases: 5. This CDR3 has 12 residues. CDR3 nucleotide sequence: TGTGCCAGTGACCACAGGGGGCTTGGCTACACCTTC. Amino acid sequence: CASDHRGLGYTF.

This clonotype came up a few times. The chain joins TRBV7-2 to TRBJ2-7, with a tentative D call TRBD1 (6 bases). CDR3 length equals 11 residues. Germline V lookup: CDR1 SGHTA, CDR2 FQGNSA. Between the trimmed V and J ends, which lost 10 bases and 9 bases, there was a span of 16 bases. As DNA, the CDR3 is TGTGCCATCAGGGGTGCGGCAACGCAGTACTTC. Its protein is CAIRGAATQYF.

This clonotype was observed at least ten times. The chain couples TRBV6-1 to TRBJ2-1; 10 nucleotides line up with TRBD2. With 3 bases clipped from V and 4 bases from J, the junction kept 3 bases outside the gene matches. CDR1 is MNHNS, CDR2 SASEGT, per germline. There are 15 residues in the CDR3. CDR3 in amino acids: CASSDEAGGYNEQFF. CDR3 nucleotide sequence: TGTGCCAGCAGTGATGAAGCGGGGGGGTACAATGAGCAGTTCTTC.

This clonotype was recorded many times. CDR3: CASSVPGANTEAFF. The CDR3, as DNA: TGTGCCAGCAGCGTTCCGGGGGCTAACACTGAAGCTTTCTTT. The chain recombines TRBV7-8 with TRBJ1-1, with D perhaps matching TRBD1 (6 bases). Trimming took off 5 bases at V and 2 bases at J, with 12 bases between the two ends. Germline V gene sequence: CDR1 SGHVS, CDR2 FQNEAQ. CDR3 length: 14 residues.

This sequence joins TRBV2 and TRBJ1-3, with D perhaps matching TRBD1 (6 bases). CDR3 length: 16 amino acids. V lost 6 bases and J 0 bases, leaving 15 bases between the germline ends. Germline CDR1 is SNHLY and CDR2 is FYNNEI. The CDR3 loop is CASREERGISGNTIYF. The CDR3 bases are TGTGCCAGCAGAGAGGAAAGGGGGATCTCTGGAAACACCATATATTTT.

DNA for the CDR3: TGTGCCTGGAGTGAAATAGTTAGGGGGAGGAACAATGAGCAGTTCTTC. Protein sequence: CAWSEIVRGRNNEQFF. The chain links TRBV30 to TRBJ2-1; D tentatively fits TRBD1 or TRBD2 (6 bases each). The germline CDR1 and CDR2 sequences are GTSNPN and SVGIG (reference sequence). The V and J ends lost 1 base and 5 bases respectively, with 18 bases between them. This CDR3 has 16 amino acids.

The chain combines TRBV5-1 with TRBJ1-1; D remains unclear. This CDR3 has 14 amino acids. CDR1 and CDR2 from the germline V gene are SGHRS and YFSETQ. Trimming took 0 bases from V and 1 from J, leaving 7 bases between them. CDR3 in amino acids: CASSLDSSNTEAFF. CDR3 nucleotide sequence: TGCGCCAGCAGCTTGGACAGCTCGAACACTGAAGCTTTCTTT.

Concerning this clonotype itself: A much larger clone sits a single nucleotide away, making a read error possible. The J gene is TRBJ2-1, the V gene TRBV6-5; 11 nucleotides agree with TRBD2. This CDR3 is 15 amino acids long. The V segment lost 2 bases and the J segment 7 bases; nucleotides outside the gene matches: 4. Germline V gene sequence: CDR1 MNHEY, CDR2 SVGAGI. This CDR3 reads CASSYNSGGANEQFF. The CDR3 DNA reads as TGTGCCAGCAGTTACAATAGCGGGGGGGCGAATGAGCAGTTCTTC.

The chain has TRBV27 and TRBJ2-7; D is unclear. Germline-derived CDR1 and CDR2 are MNHEY and SMNVEV (reference sequence). V lost 3 bases and J lost 0, with 12 bases in between. The CDR3 is 15 residues long. The DNA for the CDR3 is TGTGCCAGCAGTTTTGCAGGCCCGAGCTCCTACGAGCAGTACTTC. Its protein product is CASSFAGPSSYEQYF.

This clonotype was recorded once. The chain recombines TRBV24-1 with TRBJ1-5; D remains unclear. The CDR3 contains 15 residues. Germline CDR1 is KGHDR and CDR2 is SFDVKD. Trimming pared 2 bases from V and 2 bases from J, leaving 9 bases between. The CDR3 DNA reads as TGTGCCACCAGTGATTCTGGGTACGGCAATCAGCCCCAGCATTTT. Its protein product is CATSDSGYGNQPQHF.